The 29 T cell receptor beta chains reported below all come from one sample, sequenced in a study of T cell repertoires in cytomegalovirus infection. TCRdb re-called the reads with MiXCR, one entry per CDR3 protein. The repertoire holds around 900,000 distinct CDR3 sequences, with approximately 33% as singletons. Their antigen targets remain unknown. The sequencing here drew on cultured CD8+ T cells from PBMCs, taken from culture after CMV antigen stimulation. These receptor sequences come from a human donor in good health (CMV status not recorded). Some clones in this sample may be carry-over from other donors' samples.

The chain joins TRBV6-5 to TRBJ2-3; TRBD1 matches 7 bases. Per the germline V gene, CDR1 is MNHEY and CDR2 is SVGAGI. V lost 0 bases to trimming and J lost 3 bases; unmatched junction nucleotides: 3. The CDR3 is 15 residues long. The CDR3 spells CASSYSQGVTDTQYF. The CDR3, as DNA: TGTGCCAGCAGTTACTCCCAGGGGGTGACAGATACGCAGTATTTT.

The CDR3 DNA sequence: TGTGCCAGCAGCGCCTACAGGGGCTCTGGGGCCAACGTCCTGACTTTC. It specifies CASSAYRGSGANVLTF. The chain links TRBV13 to TRBJ2-6, with 7 bases lining up with TRBD1. Trimming at V came to 5 bases and at J to 0 bases, leaving 4 bases not matched to a gene. CDR3 size: 16 residues. The germline V gene encodes CDR1 PRHDT and CDR2 FYEKMQ (reference sequence). The whole variable domain, remainder taken from reference TRBV13 and TRBJ2-6, is AAGVIQSPRHLIKEKRETATLKCYPIPRHDTVYWYQQGPGQDPQFLISFYEKMQSDKGSIPDRFSAQQFSDYHSELNMSSLELGDSALYFCASSAYRGSGANVLTFGAGSRLTVL.

This clonotype was observed at least ten times. This chain uses TRBV7-3 with TRBJ2-3, with 16 bases lining up with TRBD2. Germline CDR1 SGHTA, CDR2 FQGTGA. Trimming removed 4 bases from V and 4 bases from J; junction bases left unmatched: 8. The CDR3 has 18 amino acids. CDR3 in amino acids: CASSSTPGLAGGADTQYF. CDR3 in DNA: TGTGCCAGCAGCTCCACCCCGGGACTAGCGGGGGGGGCAGATACGCAGTATTTT.

The chain has TRBV20-1 and TRBJ2-3, with 10 bases identical to TRBD1. The CDR3 sequence is 14 residues long. Losses at the gene ends were 5 bases for V and 4 bases for J; bases not matched to a gene: 6. Germline lookup yields CDR1 DFQATT and CDR2 SNEGSKA (reference sequence). This CDR3 is CSAGGTGAADTQYF. The CDR3 region has the DNA TGCAGTGCTGGGGGGACAGGGGCAGCAGATACGCAGTATTTT.

The CDR3 loop reads CASSIPSNQPQHF. Here the CDR3 DNA reads TGTGCCAGTAGTATACCTAGCAATCAGCCCCAGCATTTT. V usage is TRBV19 and J usage is TRBJ1-5; D unresolved. V was trimmed by 2 bases and J by 0 bases, leaving 2 bases between them. Germline lookup yields CDR1 LNHDA and CDR2 SQIVND (reference sequence). This CDR3 is 13 amino acids long.

This chain links TRBV27 with TRBJ1-1, with D possibly TRBD1 on 5 matching bases. Germline loops: CDR1 MNHEY, CDR2 SMNVEV (reference sequence). Trimming removed 7 bases from V and 11 bases from J, with 20 bases in between. The CDR3 is made up of 13 amino acids. The DNA for the CDR3 is TGTGCCAGCACCCCCCTTGGAGGATGGGGGGCTTTCTTT. This translates into CASTPLGGWGAFF.

The rearrangement joins TRBV7-6 to TRBJ2-2; tentatively, D is TRBD1 (6 bases). Deletions cut 1 base from V and 6 bases from J, with 15 bases between. The CDR3 consists of 16 residues. Per the germline V gene, CDR1 is SGHVS and CDR2 is FNYEAQ. CDR3 DNA: TGTGCCAGCAGCTTAGGGCCCAGGGGCTCGGCCGGGGAGCTGTTTTTT. Its translation is CASSLGPRGSAGELFF.

V gene TRBV19 combines with J gene TRBJ1-1, with D unresolved. The V end lost 1 base, the J end lost 7 bases, and 19 bases lay between the germline ends. The V gene's germline CDR1 is LNHDA and CDR2 SQIVND (reference sequence). CDR3 length equals 16 residues. CDR3 amino acids: CASSIGRRVPSHEAFF. CDR3 nucleotide sequence: TGTGCCAGTAGTATAGGTCGTAGGGTACCTAGTCATGAAGCTTTCTTT.

The gene calls are TRBV15 and TRBJ1-1; D is unresolved. CDR1 and CDR2 (germline): LNHNV, YYDKDF (reference sequence). CDR3 size: 13 residues. V dropped 8 bases and J dropped 3 bases, with 13 bases sitting between them. The CDR3 DNA is TGTGCCACCTCATCTCAAAGGGACACTGAAGCTTTCTTT. Amino acid sequence: CATSSQRDTEAFF.

The sample holds many counts of this clonotype. The chain uses TRBV7-8 and TRBJ2-3; 7 bases align to TRBD2. Germline values: CDR1 SGHVS, CDR2 FQNEAQ. The CDR3 has 17 residues. The trim removed 1 base at V and 2 bases at J, leaving 9 bases unmatched. For the CDR3, the DNA is TGTGCCAGCAGCTTAGGGATAGCGGGCAAGTACACAGATACGCAGTATTTT. Translating gives CASSLGIAGKYTDTQYF.

The chain carries TRBV27 and TRBJ2-4; 8 bases agree with TRBD1. The CDR3 covers 14 residues. J lost 9 bases, V lost 2 bases, and 6 bases had no gene match. The germline CDR1 and CDR2 sequences are MNHEY and SMNVEV (reference sequence). DNA of the CDR3: TGTGCCAGCAGTTTAGATCAGGGGGCGGGCATTCAGTACTTC. This encodes CASSLDQGAGIQYF.

This clonotype was seen only a few times. The rearrangement links TRBV12-3 or TRBV12-4 to TRBJ1-1; 10 positions agree with TRBD1. There are 16 residues in the CDR3. Unmatched junction bases numbered 13, after V lost 7 bases and J lost 5 bases. The CDR3 reads CASNNYPDRGPTEAFF. The CDR3 nucleotides read TGTGCCAGCAACAATTACCCCGACAGGGGGCCAACTGAAGCTTTCTTT.

Only a few counts were recorded for this clonotype. The gene calls are TRBV6-6 and TRBJ1-1; no clear D gene. Germline-derived CDR1 and CDR2 are MNHNY and SVGAGI (reference sequence). Deletions cut 0 bases from V and 8 bases from J, with 13 bases between. CDR3 length equals 14 residues. The CDR3 reads CASSYSAARQEAFF. The CDR3 DNA sequence: TGTGCCAGCAGTTACTCTGCCGCGCGGCAAGAAGCTTTCTTT.

There are a few counts of this clonotype. V usage is TRBV11-3 and J usage is TRBJ1-1; D remains unclear. The V gene's germline CDR1 is SGHNT and CDR2 YENEEA. The CDR3 extends over 13 amino acids. V was clipped by 2 bases and J by 6 bases, with 10 bases between them. The CDR3 sequence is CASSLRPGSEAFF. CDR3 nucleotides: TGTGCCAGCAGCTTACGGCCGGGATCTGAAGCTTTCTTT.

This rearrangement joins TRBV4-1 to TRBJ2-1; D is unclear. Between the trimmed V and J ends, which lost 7 bases and 3 bases, there was a span of 16 bases. The germline V gene encodes CDR1 MGHRA and CDR2 YSYEKL. This CDR3 region has 15 residues. For the CDR3, the DNA is TGCGCCAGCAACCTTGATCCGGACCGCTACAATGAGCAGTTCTTC. It specifies CASNLDPDRYNEQFF.

J is TRBJ2-3 and V is TRBV14, with TRBD2 matching 8 bases. The germline V gene encodes CDR1 SGHDN and CDR2 FVKESK. The length of the CDR3 is 15 residues. J lost 3 bases, V lost 2 bases, and 4 bases had no gene match. The CDR3 is CASSQLAGPTDTQYF. CDR3 sequence (DNA): TGTGCCAGCAGCCAATTAGCGGGGCCAACAGATACGCAGTATTTT.

The chain joins TRBV9 to TRBJ1-2; perhaps TRBD1 as D (5 bases). The germline V and J ends were trimmed by 4 bases and 6 bases, with 13 bases remaining between them. The CDR3 runs 13 residues. In germline, CDR1 is SGDLS, CDR2 YYNGEE. CDR3 nucleotides: TGTGCCAGCAGCACACTATTCAGGGATGGCTACACCTTC. Translating gives CASSTLFRDGYTF.

Comment on this clonotype: At one of its ends the junction is not consistent with the germline gene, which may arise from a read error. The chain couples TRBV7-2 to TRBJ2-2; the D gene is possibly TRBD2 (5 bases). The germline CDR1 and CDR2 sequences are SGHTA and FQGNSA. The CDR3 runs to 12 residues. CDR3 in DNA: TGTGCCAACAGCGTTCGGGGCGGGGAGCTGTTTTTT. This gives the protein CANSVRGGELFF.

In DNA form, the CDR3 reads TGTGCCAGCAGTGACTGGGTCTCCTCCTACGAGCAGTACGTC. It encodes CASSDWVSSYEQYV. The chain carries TRBV6-1 and TRBJ2-7; D is ambiguous. The germline CDR1 and CDR2 sequences are MNHNS and SASEGT. CDR3 length: 14 amino acids. With 3 bases removed from V and 0 bases from J, the gap between germline ends came to 9 bases.

The chain recombines TRBV20-1 with TRBJ2-1; D is perhaps TRBD2 (6 bases). The V and J ends lost 3 bases and 4 bases respectively, with 16 bases between them. CDR3 length: 15 residues. Germline V gene data show CDR1 as DFQATT and CDR2 as SNEGSKA (reference sequence). As DNA, the CDR3 is TGCAGTGCTAGGCCCGCCTTGGCGGGGTACAATGAGCAGTTCTTC. This translates into CSARPALAGYNEQFF.

V usage is TRBV6-5 and J usage is TRBJ1-5; D uncertain. Trimming cost V 3 bases and J 1 base, with 10 bases left between them. The length of the CDR3 is 15 residues. CDR1 and CDR2 from the germline V gene are MNHEY and SVGAGI. The CDR3 nucleotides read TGTGCCAGCAGTTATGGCCCGATGAGCAATCAGCCCCAGCATTTT. Its protein product is CASSYGPMSNQPQHF.

This clonotype has at least ten counts. The gene calls are TRBV12-3 or TRBV12-4 and TRBJ2-5; no clear D. With 1 base removed from V and 7 bases from J, the gap between germline ends came to 13 bases. The CDR3 runs to 14 residues. The CDR3 nucleotides read TGTGCCAGCAGTTTAGATTCTGGGTTGGGGACCCAGTACTTC. Encoded protein: CASSLDSGLGTQYF.

This clonotype was observed a few times. This chain joins TRBV27 and TRBJ1-2; weak D call: TRBD1 (5 bases). The V end lost 5 bases, the J end lost 0 bases, and 13 bases lay between the germline ends. Germline V gene lookup returns CDR1 MNHEY and CDR2 SMNVEV (reference sequence). The CDR3 contains 15 residues. CDR3 coding DNA: TGTGCCAGCAGTCCAGCCGCAGGGACTAACTATGGCTACACCTTC. Translation: CASSPAAGTNYGYTF.

Turning to this clonotype: A junction end diverges from the germline sequence, so it may reflect a read error. The V call is TRBV7-6, the J call TRBJ1-3, with TRBD1 identical over 10 bases. The CDR3 spans 15 residues. Germline CDR1 SGHVS, CDR2 FNYEAQ. The DNA for the CDR3 is TGTGCTAGCAGCTTCGGGACAGGGGCCGGAAACACCATATATTTT. Residues: CASSFGTGAGNTIYF.

This clonotype has only a few counts. V is TRBV27 and J is TRBJ2-5; 7 bases fit TRBD2. V lost 2 bases, J lost 8 bases, and 8 bases stayed unmatched. CDR3 length equals 14 residues. CDR1 and CDR2 (germline): MNHEY, SMNVEV (reference sequence). The CDR3 loop is CASSLGSGKRTQYF. The CDR3 nucleotides read TGTGCCAGCAGTTTAGGAAGCGGGAAGAGAACCCAGTACTTC.

The rearrangement joins TRBV6-4 to TRBJ1-1; possibly TRBD1 for D (5 bases). The CDR3 is 14 amino acids. Trimming removed 3 bases at V and 0 bases at J, with 8 bases between. Germline-derived CDR1 and CDR2 are MRHNA and SNTAGT. The CDR3 nucleotides are TGTGCCAGCAGTGAGGGACTCATGAACACTGAAGCTTTCTTT. It yields the protein CASSEGLMNTEAFF.

Regarding this clonotype: A much larger clone differs by one base, so this may be a read error. This chain uses TRBV7-8 with TRBJ2-1, with 7 bases that match TRBD1. Germline lookup yields CDR1 SGHVS and CDR2 FQNEAQ. CDR3 length: 15 amino acids. CDR3 in amino acids: CVSSPGTGVLPGQFF. CDR3 nucleotide sequence: TGTGTCAGCAGCCCCGGCACAGGGGTACTACCTGGGCAGTTCTTC.

The chain combines TRBV10-3 with TRBJ1-3; 8 bases are shared with TRBD1. In germline, CDR1 is ENHRY, CDR2 SYGVKD. This CDR3 is built from 15 residues. Trimming cost V 7 bases and J 1 base; bases outside gene matches: 6. CDR3 residues: CAITGTGESGNTIYF. CDR3 sequence (DNA): TGTGCCATCACCGGGACAGGAGAATCTGGAAACACCATATATTTT.

This clonotype was counted a few times. The V gene is TRBV5-6, the J gene TRBJ1-1; D is unclear. V was cut by 0 bases and J by 8 bases, with 11 bases left in between. The CDR3 spans 13 residues. Germline CDR1 SGHDT, CDR2 YYEEEE. The CDR3 sequence: CASSLAQAPEAFF. The CDR3 region has the DNA TGTGCCAGCAGCTTGGCCCAGGCGCCCGAAGCTTTCTTT.